These T cell receptor beta chains were read from a single sample in a study of OX40 agonist ivuxolimab in advanced cancers. Repertoires were generated with immunoSEQ multiplex PCR, while TCRdb's copy carries only in-frame clones and drops some. Found here are some 94,000 clones, roughly nine tenths of them singletons; the top ten hold 3.4%. The material sequenced was CD4+ or CD8+ T cells sorted from blood, taken in a trial of the OX40 agonist ivuxolimab. The receptors come from an adult with an advanced solid tumor such as melanoma, head and neck, liver or kidney cancer. Each CDR3 is given with its conserved first and last residue. A D gene is named only where the DNA matches it firmly. Clone size appears in some rows only: once, few, many, or a class for an expanded clone.

cdr3_aa,cdr3_nt,v_call,d_call,clone_size,j_call
CASSKRGQGYPGELFF,TGTGCCAGCAGCAAACGGGGACAGGGGTATCCCGGGGAGCTGTTTTTT,TRBV11-2,TRBD1,NA,TRBJ2-2
CASSEVGGRVRHQPQHF,TGTGCCAGCAGTGAAGTGGGGGGCAGGGTAAGGCATCAGCCCCAGCATTTT,TRBV6-1,NA,NA,TRBJ1-5
CASSLNSWDRVTGELFF,TGTGCCAGCAGCCTCAACTCGTGGGACAGGGTGACCGGGGAGCTGTTTTTT,TRBV11-2,TRBD1,NA,TRBJ2-2
CASSVYRGKANEQFF,TGTGCCAGCAGCGTATACCGGGGGAAAGCCAATGAGCAGTTCTTC,TRBV9,NA,NA,TRBJ2-1
CASSQDVVRETQYF,TGCGCCAGCAGCCAAGATGTAGTCAGAGAGACCCAGTACTTC,TRBV4-1,NA,NA,TRBJ2-5
CASSYASGADTQYF,TGTGCCAGCAGTTACGCGAGCGGAGCAGATACGCAGTATTTT,TRBV6-6,NA,NA,TRBJ2-3
CASSISGAYEQYF,TGTGCCAGCAGTATTAGCGGGGCCTACGAGCAGTACTTC,TRBV27,TRBD2,NA,TRBJ2-7
CSVESTLNPPGNTIYF,TGCAGCGTTGAATCGACCTTAAACCCTCCTGGAAACACCATATATTTT,TRBV29-1,NA,NA,TRBJ1-3
CASRAGTSGRANTGELFF,TGTGCCAGCAGAGCCGGGACTAGCGGGAGGGCAAACACCGGGGAGCTGTTTTTT,TRBV27,TRBD2,NA,TRBJ2-2
CASYGAPSYNEQFF,TGTGCCAGCTACGGGGCCCCCTCCTACAATGAGCAGTTCTTC,TRBV7-9,NA,NA,TRBJ2-1
CASSTSSGRAFGELFF,TGTGCCAGCAGCACCTCTAGCGGGAGGGCATTCGGGGAGCTGTTTTTT,TRBV27,TRBD2,once,TRBJ2-2
CASSLPKGVNYYEQYF,TGTGCCAGCAGCTTGCCAAAGGGAGTTAATTACTACGAGCAGTACTTC,TRBV21-1,NA,NA,TRBJ2-7
CASSQAAQRTYEQYF,TGCGCCAGCAGCCAGGCCGCCCAGCGGACCTACGAGCAGTACTTC,TRBV4-1,NA,NA,TRBJ2-7
CASSFRRVMGGPYNEQFF,TGTGCCAGCAGCTTTAGACGGGTTATGGGGGGGCCCTACAATGAGCAGTTCTTC,TRBV11-2,NA,NA,TRBJ2-1
CASSDREASYEQYF,TGTGCCAGCAGTGACCGGGAGGCCTCCTACGAGCAGTACTTC,TRBV2,TRBD2,NA,TRBJ2-7
CATSYIGANYGYTF,TGTGCCACCAGCTATATAGGGGCTAACTATGGCTACACCTTC,TRBV15,NA,NA,TRBJ1-2
CASSFEREYNEQFF,TGTGCCAGCAGTTTCGAGCGGGAGTACAATGAGCAGTTCTTC,TRBV27,TRBD2,NA,TRBJ2-1
CASSSGTAHGYTF,TGTGCCAGCAGCTCTGGGACAGCCCATGGCTACACCTTC,TRBV11-2,TRBD1,NA,TRBJ1-2
CAWGLTSYNEQFF,TGTGCGTGGGGACTGACCTCCTACAATGAGCAGTTCTTC,TRBV30,NA,NA,TRBJ2-1
CATSRVAGGRNEQFF,TGTGCCACCAGCAGAGTAGCGGGGGGGAGGAATGAGCAGTTCTTC,TRBV15,TRBD2,NA,TRBJ2-1
CASSESRTGPGNTIYF,TGTGCCAGCAGTGAAAGCAGGACAGGGCCTGGAAACACCATATATTTT,TRBV27,TRBD1,NA,TRBJ1-3
CASSMQGFSGYTF,TGTGCCAGTAGTATGCAGGGATTTTCTGGCTACACCTTC,TRBV19,NA,NA,TRBJ1-2
CSVTLSRMANEKLFF,TGCAGCGTGACCCTTTCGCGGATGGCTAATGAAAAACTGTTTTTT,TRBV29-1,NA,NA,TRBJ1-4
CASSPSSWRPGELFF,TGTGCCAGCAGCCCCAGCTCGTGGAGGCCCGGGGAGCTGTTTTTT,TRBV9,NA,NA,TRBJ2-2
CASSIDGFYNNEQFF,TGTGCCAGCAGCATTGACGGATTCTACAACAATGAGCAGTTCTTC,TRBV7-3,NA,NA,TRBJ2-1
CASSLVRGQETQYF,TGTGCCAGCAGCTTAGTTAGGGGGCAAGAGACCCAGTACTTC,TRBV7-2,NA,NA,TRBJ2-5
CASSDRDRNNEQFF,TGTGCCAGCAGCGACAGGGACCGTAACAATGAGCAGTTCTTC,TRBV13,TRBD1,NA,TRBJ2-1
CASSFSGTTTLQYF,TGCGCCAGCAGCTTCTCCGGGACTACGACTCTGCAGTACTTC,TRBV5-1,TRBD2,NA,TRBJ2-7
CASRESGSPLSSYNEQFF,TGTGCCAGCAGGGAGAGCGGGTCACCACTGAGCTCCTACAATGAGCAGTTCTTC,TRBV7-9,NA,NA,TRBJ2-1
CASSFFGDSYNEQFF,TGTGCCAGCAGTTTTTTCGGAGACTCCTACAATGAGCAGTTCTTC,TRBV27,NA,NA,TRBJ2-1
CASSLGRTEAFF,TGTGCCAGCAGTCTTGGTCGGACTGAAGCTTTCTTT,TRBV13,NA,NA,TRBJ1-1
CASSGAQEGVDEQFF,TGTGCCAGCAGTGGGGCCCAGGAGGGGGTAGATGAGCAGTTCTTC,TRBV25-1,NA,NA,TRBJ2-1
CASSLGGAYGYTF,TGTGCCAGCAGCTTAGGGGGCGCCTATGGCTACACCTTC,TRBV7-8,NA,NA,TRBJ1-2
CATKLAGVYNEQFF,TGTGCCACCAAACTAGCGGGAGTCTACAATGAGCAGTTCTTC,TRBV15,TRBD2,NA,TRBJ2-1